The next 25 T cell receptor beta chains were all read from a single sample in a study of shared clonotypes between healthy human individuals. TCRdb keeps only in-frame clones here, not all; method: immunoSEQ multiplex PCR. The table lists roughly 2.1 million clones, roughly 91% of them singletons. Naive CD8 populations comprised CD45RO-negative cells positively selected for CCR7, excluding terminally differentiated effector memory CD45RA+ cells. Specimen: naive CD8+ T cells from PBMCs. Every receptor here comes from a man aged 18-30 years in good health. Some clones in this sample may be carry-over from other donors' samples.

Remarks on this clone: The same CDR3 arises from other DNA sequences in this sample as well. V is TRBV5-1 and J is TRBJ1-1; D not certain. V was trimmed by 0 bases and J by 1 base, leaving 7 bases between them. CDR3 size: 14 residues. Germline CDR1 and CDR2: SGHRS and YFSETQ. This CDR3 is CASSLAGPNTEAFF. CDR3 coding DNA: TGCGCCAGCAGCTTGGCTGGACCGAACACTGAAGCTTTCTTT.

This clone was observed a handful of times. This sequence joins TRBV13 and TRBJ2-7; D not certain. V lost 5 bases and J lost 0, with 5 bases in between. The V gene's germline CDR1 is PRHDT and CDR2 FYEKMQ (reference sequence). This CDR3 is 12 amino acids long. The CDR3 here is CASSRSSYEQYF. In DNA, the CDR3 is TGTGCCAGCAGCCGTAGCTCCTACGAGCAGTACTTC.

V usage is TRBV6-5 and J usage is TRBJ2-3; 10 bases are shared with TRBD2. Germline V gene data show CDR1 as MNHEY and CDR2 as SVGAGI. The CDR3 spans 14 residues. Germline trimming cut 6 bases from V and 5 bases from J; bases unmatched to any gene: 5. The CDR3 here is CASSPSGRVDTQYF. The CDR3 DNA is TGTGCCAGCAGCCCTAGCGGGAGAGTAGATACGCAGTATTTT.

The chain recombines TRBV11-3 with TRBJ2-2; TRBD2 might be the D (6 bases). This CDR3 is built from 15 residues. Germline lookup yields CDR1 SGHNT and CDR2 YENEEA. Trimming pared 3 bases from V and 4 bases from J, leaving 12 bases between. The CDR3 loop is CASSFGGAATGELFF. As DNA, the CDR3 is TGTGCCAGCAGCTTCGGCGGGGCTGCCACCGGGGAGCTGTTTTTT. Based on the CDR3 plus reference TRBV11-3 and TRBJ2-2, the full variable domain is EAGVVQSPRYKIIEKKQPVAFWCNPISGHNTLYWYLQNLGQGPELLIRYENEEAVDDSQLPKDRFSAERLKGVDSTLKIQPAELGDSAVYLCASSFGGAATGELFFGEGSRLTVL.

A note on this clone: In the same sample, other DNA sequences code for this CDR3. The rearrangement uses TRBV9 and TRBJ2-5, with D perhaps matching TRBD1 or TRBD2 (5 bases each). Germline V gene lookup returns CDR1 SGDLS and CDR2 YYNGEE. This CDR3 is built from 15 residues. The V end was cut by 0 bases, the J end by 0 bases, with 9 bases between. CDR3 nucleotides: TGTGCCAGCAGCGTAGGGGGGAAGTACCAAGAGACCCAGTACTTC. This encodes CASSVGGKYQETQYF. The full variable domain, its missing parts supplied by reference TRBV9 and TRBJ2-5, is DSGVTQTPKHLITATGQRVTLRCSPRSGDLSVYWYQQSLDQGLQFLIQYYNGEERAKGNILERFSAQQFPDLHSELNLSSLELGDSALYFCASSVGGKYQETQYFGPGTRLLVL.

The rearrangement joins TRBV5-4 to TRBJ1-2; no firm D call. From germline, CDR1 is SGHNT and CDR2 YYREEE (reference sequence). The CDR3 sequence is 13 residues long. V was cut by 2 bases and J by 8 bases, with 13 bases left in between. The DNA of the CDR3 is TGTGCCAGCAGCTTCGGGTCCGGCGGGGGCTACACCTTC. Its protein is CASSFGSGGGYTF.

V is TRBV6-6 and J is TRBJ2-4; D perhaps matches TRBD1 (7 bases). V lost 0 bases and J lost 8, with 11 bases in between. Germline CDR1 MNHNY, CDR2 SVGAGI (reference sequence). This CDR3 contains 14 residues. The CDR3 loop reads CASSYSIRGDIQYF. The CDR3 coding sequence is TGTGCCAGCAGTTACTCGATCAGGGGGGACATTCAGTACTTC.

The chain has TRBV4-2 and TRBJ1-1; possibly TRBD1 for D (5 bases). Trimming took off 4 bases at V and 0 bases at J, with 18 bases between the two ends. Germline V CDR1 and CDR2: LGHNA, YNFKEQ. This CDR3 region has 17 residues. For the CDR3, the DNA is TGTGCCAGCAGCCCCTATCCCCGAGGGGCTATGAACACTGAAGCTTTCTTT. Translating it yields CASSPYPRGAMNTEAFF.

The chain recombines TRBV5-4 with TRBJ2-4, with D possibly TRBD1 on 6 matching bases. V was trimmed by 1 base and J by 6 bases, leaving 11 bases between them. Germline-derived CDR1 and CDR2 are SGHNT and YYREEE (reference sequence). The CDR3 is made up of 14 amino acids. The CDR3 DNA reads as TGTGCCAGCAGCTTGCCCGAGGACAGAAACATTCAGTACTTC. Protein: CASSLPEDRNIQYF.

As to this clone: Other DNA sequences of this sample code for an identical CDR3. The J gene is TRBJ1-3, the V gene TRBV7-8, with TRBD1 matching 7 bases. CDR1 and CDR2 (germline): SGHVS, FQNEAQ. Trimming took 1 base from V and 1 from J; bases not matched to a gene: 4. This CDR3 has 16 residues. The CDR3 region is CASSLEGRGSGNTIYF. Here the CDR3 DNA reads TGTGCCAGCAGCTTAGAGGGCAGGGGGTCTGGAAACACCATATATTTT.

This clone was found once. The V call is TRBV11-2, the J call TRBJ1-5; D gene uncertain. The CDR3 spans 14 residues. Trimming took 1 base from V and 5 from J, leaving 9 bases between them. The germline CDR1 and CDR2 sequences are SGHAT and FQNNGV. The CDR3 DNA reads TGTGCCAGCAGCTTAGGAGCAGAGGATCAGCCCCAGCATTTT. Protein: CASSLGAEDQPQHF. The whole variable domain, remainder taken from reference TRBV11-2 and TRBJ1-5, is EAGVAQSPRYKIIEKRQSVAFWCNPISGHATLYWYQQILGQGPKLLIQFQNNGVVDDSQLPKDRFSAERLKGVDSTLKIQPAKLEDSAVYLCASSLGAEDQPQHFGDGTRLSIL.

The V gene is TRBV28, the J gene TRBJ1-5; D ambiguous. CDR1 and CDR2 (germline): MDHEN, SYDVKM. The CDR3 contains 14 residues. V was clipped by 6 bases and J by 2 bases, with 11 bases between them. The CDR3 sequence is CASRKLGGNQPQHF. The DNA for the CDR3 is TGTGCCAGCAGGAAACTCGGGGGCAATCAGCCCCAGCATTTT.

The chain joins TRBV7-9 to TRBJ2-3; 7 bases agree with TRBD2. CDR3 length: 15 amino acids. Trimming cost V 5 bases and J 2 bases; bases outside gene matches: 7. CDR1 is SEHNR, CDR2 FQNEAQ, per germline (reference sequence). CDR3 nucleotides: TGTGCCAGCAGCACTTCTAGCGGACCCACAGATACGCAGTATTTT. Residues: CASSTSSGPTDTQYF.

This sequence joins TRBV15 and TRBJ1-5; D gene uncertain. Germline-derived CDR1 and CDR2 are LNHNV and YYDKDF (reference sequence). The V end was cut by 0 bases, the J end by 5 bases, with 2 bases between. The length of the CDR3 is 12 residues. The CDR3 loop is CATSREYQPQHF. As DNA, the CDR3 is TGTGCCACCAGCAGAGAATATCAGCCCCAGCATTTT.

The V gene is TRBV11-2, the J gene TRBJ2-7; possible D gene TRBD1, 5 bases. This CDR3 comprises 16 residues. Trimming took 0 bases from V and 2 from J, leaving 14 bases between them. In germline, CDR1 is SGHAT, CDR2 FQNNGV. CDR3 residues: CASSLDRQGLTYEQYF. The CDR3 nucleotides read TGTGCCAGCAGCTTAGATCGCCAGGGATTGACCTACGAGCAGTACTTC.

The CDR3, as DNA: TGTGCCAGCAGCCCCCAGGGAAGTCAGCCCCAGCATTTT. Encoded protein: CASSPQGSQPQHF. The V gene is TRBV28, the J gene TRBJ1-5, with D maybe TRBD1 (5 bases). Trimming cost V 6 bases and J 6 bases, with 12 bases left between them. This CDR3 spans 13 amino acids. Per the germline V gene, CDR1 is MDHEN and CDR2 is SYDVKM.

The chain recombines TRBV10-3 with TRBJ1-1, with 7 bases aligning to TRBD1. Germline V CDR1 and CDR2: ENHRY, SYGVKD. Losses at the gene ends were 4 bases for V and 0 bases for J; bases not matched to a gene: 5. The CDR3 totals 15 residues. The CDR3 here is CAISGPGQMNTEAFF. The CDR3 bases are TGTGCCATCAGTGGCCCGGGACAGATGAACACTGAAGCTTTCTTT.

The chain joins TRBV19 to TRBJ1-5, with a weak D call TRBD1 (5 bases). This CDR3 is built from 15 residues. Germline CDR1 and CDR2: LNHDA and SQIVND (reference sequence). Trimming removed 3 bases from V and 3 bases from J, with 12 bases in between. CDR3 DNA: TGTGCCAGTAGTATCCCCAGGGACCACAATCAGCCCCAGCATTTT. Residues: CASSIPRDHNQPQHF.

This clone was counted once. The chain employs TRBV27 and TRBJ1-5; D gene ambiguous. The CDR3 is 13 amino acids. Germline V CDR1 and CDR2: MNHEY, SMNVEV (reference sequence). V was trimmed by 3 bases and J by 6 bases, leaving 9 bases between them. The CDR3 coding sequence is TGTGCCAGCAGTTTTGGTCGGGCTCAGCCCCAGCATTTT. Its protein product is CASSFGRAQPQHF.

This chain links TRBV7-8 with TRBJ2-7; D could derive from TRBD1 or TRBD2 (5 bases each). Germline V gene sequence: CDR1 SGHVS, CDR2 FQNEAQ. The ends were cut back, 6 bases at V and 0 bases at J, with 12 bases in the middle. The CDR3 is 14 amino acids. In DNA form, the CDR3 reads TGTGCCAGCAGGTCTTGGGGGATCTCCTACGAGCAGTACTTC. Its translation: CASRSWGISYEQYF.

This chain uses TRBV2 with TRBJ2-2, with TRBD2 matching over 13 bases. Germline CDR1 and CDR2: SNHLY and FYNNEI. This CDR3 comprises 22 residues. V was pared by 6 bases and J by 4 bases, with 23 bases of the junction left unmatched. CDR3 in amino acids: CASSAPGQTGLAGIQSTGELFF. DNA of the CDR3: TGTGCCAGCAGCGCACCGGGACAGACGGGACTAGCGGGAATCCAAAGCACCGGGGAGCTGTTTTTT.

The V gene is TRBV6-1, the J gene TRBJ2-1; 7 bases fit TRBD2. V trimming: 2 bases; J trimming: 5 bases; junction bases outside the gene matches: 12. This CDR3 contains 17 residues. Germline assignment: CDR1 MNHNS and CDR2 SASEGT. The CDR3 DNA sequence: TGTGCCAGCAGTGAAAGGGGTGTTGGCGGGAGAAACAATGAGCAGTTCTTC. Translating gives CASSERGVGGRNNEQFF.

The rearrangement joins TRBV27 to TRBJ2-5; D is perhaps TRBD2 (5 bases). Germline V gives CDR1 MNHEY, CDR2 SMNVEV (reference sequence). Trimming cost V 4 bases and J 1 base, with 13 bases left between them. The CDR3 runs 15 residues. Here the CDR3 reads CASSSPRGPQETQYF. The CDR3 coding sequence is TGTGCCAGCAGTTCCCCCCGGGGTCCCCAAGAGACCCAGTACTTC.

This clone has just one count. This chain uses TRBV5-4 with TRBJ2-7; D perhaps matches TRBD1 (6 bases). Per germline, CDR1 SGHNT and CDR2 YYREEE (reference sequence). Trimming pared 5 bases from V and 2 bases from J, leaving 8 bases between. The length of the CDR3 is 12 residues. CDR3 residues: CASRKGAYEQYF. The CDR3 nucleotides read TGTGCCAGCAGAAAGGGGGCCTACGAGCAGTACTTC.

This clone has only one observation. The CDR3 DNA follows: TGTGCCAGCAGCCCGAGGACTAGCGAAAATGAGCAGTTCTTC. It yields the protein CASSPRTSENEQFF. The J gene is TRBJ2-1, the V gene TRBV13; TRBD2 aligns across 9 bases. Germline CDR1 PRHDT, CDR2 FYEKMQ (reference sequence). The V and J ends lost 5 bases and 7 bases, in that order; junction bases with no gene match: 6. CDR3 length: 14 amino acids. Supplemented by reference TRBV13 and TRBJ2-1, the full variable domain reads AAGVIQSPRHLIKEKRETATLKCYPIPRHDTVYWYQQGPGQDPQFLISFYEKMQSDKGSIPDRFSAQQFSDYHSELNMSSLELGDSALYFCASSPRTSENEQFFGPGTRLTVL.